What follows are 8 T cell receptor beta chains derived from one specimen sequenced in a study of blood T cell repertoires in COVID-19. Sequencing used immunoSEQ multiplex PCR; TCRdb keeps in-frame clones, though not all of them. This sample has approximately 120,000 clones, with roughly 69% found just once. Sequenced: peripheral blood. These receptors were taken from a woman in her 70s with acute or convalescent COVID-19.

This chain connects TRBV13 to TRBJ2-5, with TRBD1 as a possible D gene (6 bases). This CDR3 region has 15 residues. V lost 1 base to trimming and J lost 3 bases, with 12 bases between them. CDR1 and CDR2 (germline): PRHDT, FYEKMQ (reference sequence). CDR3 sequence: CASSLVGQTKETQYF. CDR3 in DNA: TGTGCCAGCAGCTTAGTTGGACAGACAAAAGAGACCCAGTACTTC. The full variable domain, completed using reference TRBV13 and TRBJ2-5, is AAGVIQSPRHLIKEKRETATLKCYPIPRHDTVYWYQQGPGQDPQFLISFYEKMQSDKGSIPDRFSAQQFSDYHSELNMSSLELGDSALYFCASSLVGQTKETQYFGPGTRLLVL.

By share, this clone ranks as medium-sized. Here the CDR3 reads CASSPTGSTEAFF. The CDR3 DNA reads as TGCGCCAGCAGCCCCACAGGGAGCACTGAAGCTTTCTTT. The rearrangement joins TRBV5-1 to TRBJ1-1; D may be TRBD1 (6 bases). V lost 4 bases and J 4 bases, leaving 11 bases between the germline ends. In germline, CDR1 is SGHRS, CDR2 YFSETQ. The CDR3 sequence is 13 residues long. Complete variable domain (other parts from reference TRBV5-1 and TRBJ1-1): KAGVTQTPRYLIKTRGQQVTLSCSPISGHRSVSWYQQTPGQGLQFLFEYFSETQRNKGNFPGRFSGRQFSNSRSEMNVSTLELGDSALYLCASSPTGSTEAFFGQGTRLTVV.

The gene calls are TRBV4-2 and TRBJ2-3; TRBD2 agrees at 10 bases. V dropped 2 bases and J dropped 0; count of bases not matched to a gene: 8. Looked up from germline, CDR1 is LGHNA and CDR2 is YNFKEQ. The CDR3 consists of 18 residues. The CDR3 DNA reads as TGTGCCAGCAGCCAAACCAATCTAGCGGGAGAAAGCACAGATACGCAGTATTTT. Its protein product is CASSQTNLAGESTDTQYF.

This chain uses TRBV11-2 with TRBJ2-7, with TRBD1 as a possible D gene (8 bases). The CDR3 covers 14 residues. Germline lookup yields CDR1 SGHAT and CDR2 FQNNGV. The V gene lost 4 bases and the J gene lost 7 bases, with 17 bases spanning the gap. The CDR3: CASSSRTGRGEQYF. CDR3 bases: TGTGCCAGCAGCTCACGGACAGGGCGGGGGGAGCAGTACTTC.

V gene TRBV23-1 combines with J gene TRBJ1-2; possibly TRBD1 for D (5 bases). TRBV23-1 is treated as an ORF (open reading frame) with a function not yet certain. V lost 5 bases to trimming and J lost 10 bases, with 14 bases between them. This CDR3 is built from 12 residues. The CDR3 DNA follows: TGCGCCAGCAGTTCCCGACAGAATATCTACACCTTC. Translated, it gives CASSSRQNIYTF.

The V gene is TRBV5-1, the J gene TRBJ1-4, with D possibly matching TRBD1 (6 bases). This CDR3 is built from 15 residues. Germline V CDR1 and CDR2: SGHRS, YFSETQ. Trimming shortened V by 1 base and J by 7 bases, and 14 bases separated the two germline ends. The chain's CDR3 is CASSLLGAPGEKLFF. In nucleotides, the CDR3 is TGCGCCAGCAGCTTGCTGGGGGCCCCGGGTGAAAAACTGTTTTTT.

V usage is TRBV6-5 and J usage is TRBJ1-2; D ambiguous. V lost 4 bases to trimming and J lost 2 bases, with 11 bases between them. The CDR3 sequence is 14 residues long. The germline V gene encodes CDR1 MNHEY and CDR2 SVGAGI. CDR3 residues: CASSSPQVNYGYTF. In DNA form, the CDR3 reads TGTGCCAGCAGTTCACCCCAGGTCAACTATGGCTACACCTTC.

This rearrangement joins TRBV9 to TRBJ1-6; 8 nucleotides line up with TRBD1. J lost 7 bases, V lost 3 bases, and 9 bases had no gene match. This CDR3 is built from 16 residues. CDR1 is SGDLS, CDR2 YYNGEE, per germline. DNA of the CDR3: TGTGCCAGCAGCGCCGACAGGGGCCCATTAAATTCACCCCTCCACTTT. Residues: CASSADRGPLNSPLHF.